This T cell receptor beta chain came from a study of blood T cell repertoires in COVID-19. Study information: The origin of the acute and convalescent COVID-19 samples was the United States, Italy and Spain. The cDNA or gDNA used as material had been derived from T cells, B-cell-depleted T cells, or PBMCs.

The CDR3 contains 15 residues. CDR1 SGHAT and CDR2 FQNNGV come from the germline V gene. V was clipped by 5 bases and J by 5 bases, with 19 bases between them. This clone was counted a few times. In the source study's methods: Estimation of nucleated cell counts was performed using reference gene primer amplification. Assay used: immunoSEQ multiplex PCR; TCRdb lists only in-frame clones, some missing. D and trimming come from the DNA, and the V and J calls and clone size come from that table. The sample contains around 150,000 clones, around 87% of which appear only once. This sequence joins TRBV11-2 and TRBJ2-7, with D possibly TRBD2 on 5 matching bases. The clonotype was recovered from a man aged 50-60 years with active COVID-19. Sequencing was done on a sample of peripheral blood. The CDR3 region has the DNA TGTGCCAGCAGCCCGCTAGCTTTGGCATCTCACGAGCAGTACTTC. It yields the protein CASSPLALASHEQYF.